This T cell receptor (beta chain) derives from a study of blood T cell repertoires in COVID-19. The method was immunoSEQ multiplex PCR; TCRdb's version includes in-frame clones alone and lacks a portion of them. The repertoire holds 120,000 or so clones, with over 75% as singletons. There are 19 residues in the CDR3. Losses at the gene ends were 4 bases for V and 0 bases for J; bases not matched to a gene: 12. Looked up from germline, CDR1 is MGHRA and CDR2 is YSYEKL. The chain couples TRBV4-1 to TRBJ2-3; 11 bases fit TRBD2. This clonotype was sampled from a man between 60 and 75 years old with acute or convalescent COVID-19. Input material: peripheral blood. CDR3 region: CASSLVTSGSWVSTDTQYF. CDR3 nucleotide sequence: TGCGCCAGCAGCCTCGTCACTAGCGGGAGCTGGGTTAGCACAGATACGCAGTATTTT.